This TCR beta chain was sequenced for a study of blood T cell repertoires in COVID-19. Study background: Samples taken during acute and convalescent COVID-19 were collected in the United States, Italy and Spain.

As handled by the study authors: Reference gene primer amplification gave estimated nucleated cell counts. Clones were read by immunoSEQ multiplex PCR, and TCRdb kept only the in-frame ones, dropping some. V and J calls and clone size follow that table, whereas D and trimming were derived from the DNA. The sample includes a few hundred thousand clones, about 83% seen only once; the top ten take more than 9%. V lost 10 bases to trimming and J lost 0 bases, with 13 bases between them. The CDR3 runs 14 residues. Germline CDR1 MNHEY, CDR2 SVGAGI. The clonotype comes from a man older than 75 with acute or convalescent COVID-19. The specimen sequenced was peripheral blood. The chain carries TRBV6-5 and TRBJ1-5, with D perhaps TRBD1 (5 bases). CDR3 sequence: CATADGHSNQPQHF. The CDR3, as DNA: TGTGCCACGGCGGACGGACATAGCAATCAGCCCCAGCATTTT.